Below are 19 T cell receptor beta chains sequenced from a single sample in a study of blood T cell repertoires in COVID-19 (dated by TCRdb to the early 2020s). To prepare the library, the immunoSEQ multiplex PCR assay was applied. TCRdb's version of the immuneACCESS table is confined to in-frame rearrangements and falls short of the full clone set. An unresolved V gene accounts for under half of the shortfall where checked; the remainder is of unknown origin. The sample table contains approximately 170,000 clones; only one count was recorded for 84% of them. The ten biggest clones cover about 15% of the sample. Material for sequencing was peripheral blood. These receptor sequences come from a woman between 65 and 79 years old with COVID-19, enrolled during active disease.

The chain links TRBV6-5 to TRBJ2-7; TRBD1 matches 7 bases. The ends lost 11 bases at V and 3 bases at J; junction bases unmatched: 16. The CDR3 runs to 15 residues. Germline assignment: CDR1 MNHEY and CDR2 SVGAGI. The CDR3, as DNA: TGTGCCTCCCACGAAACAGGGGTAGCGCACTACGAGCAGTACTTC. Translated, it gives CASHETGVAHYEQYF.

The chain combines TRBV28 with TRBJ2-7, with 9 bases aligning to TRBD2. The CDR3 length is 15 residues. The V gene end was trimmed by 4 bases and the J gene end by 2 bases; junction bases not matched to a gene: 6. CDR1 and CDR2 from the germline V gene are MDHEN and SYDVKM. The CDR3 DNA reads as TGTGCCAGCAGTTCTCCAGCGGGAGGAACCTACGAGCAGTACTTC. Translated: CASSSPAGGTYEQYF.

The chain is built from TRBV3-1 (or the pseudogene TRBV3-2) and TRBJ2-3, with 9 bases fitting TRBD2. In germline, CDR1 is LGHDT, CDR2 YNNKEL (reference sequence). CDR3 length: 15 amino acids. Unmatched junction bases numbered 4, after V lost 4 bases and J lost 2 bases. CDR3 sequence: CASSLVAGATDTQYF. DNA for the CDR3: TGTGCCAGCAGCCTGGTAGCGGGAGCCACAGATACGCAGTATTTT.

This chain uses TRBV19 with TRBJ1-1; D gene unclear. Trimming removed 5 bases at V and 1 base at J, with 11 bases between. The V gene's germline CDR1 is LNHDA and CDR2 SQIVND (reference sequence). The CDR3 runs to 14 residues. In DNA, the CDR3 is TGTGCCAGTAGTTCTGGGCGGGGGAACACTGAAGCTTTCTTT. It translates to CASSSGRGNTEAFF. Full variable domain (outside the CDR3, taken from reference TRBV19 and TRBJ1-1): DGGITQSPKYLFRKEGQNVTLSCEQNLNHDAMYWYRQDPGQGLRLIYYSQIVNDFQKGDIAEGYSVSREKKESFPLTVTSAQKNPTAFYLCASSSGRGNTEAFFGQGTRLTVV.

The table lists this clone with a count of one. The gene calls are TRBV12-3 or TRBV12-4 and TRBJ1-1, with 7 positions matching TRBD1. This CDR3 has 13 amino acids. Trimming removed 5 bases from V and 12 bases from J; junction bases left unmatched: 12. The CDR3 reads CASSLAGTENSFF. For the CDR3, the DNA is TGTGCCAGCAGTCTCGCCGGGACAGAGAACTCTTTCTTT.

This clone was found a few times. The V gene is TRBV9, the J gene TRBJ2-1, with 12 positions matching TRBD2. CDR3 length: 14 residues. The trim removed 3 bases at V and 7 bases at J, leaving 2 bases unmatched. Germline-derived CDR1 and CDR2 are SGDLS and YYNGEE. CDR3 loop: CASSGLAGVNEQFF. In nucleotides, the CDR3 is TGTGCCAGCAGCGGACTAGCGGGGGTTAATGAGCAGTTCTTC.

This clone has at least ten counts. The genes are TRBV5-1 and TRBJ1-2; D uncertain. From germline, CDR1 is SGHRS and CDR2 YFSETQ. CDR3 length equals 14 residues. V was clipped by 0 bases and J by 2 bases, with 8 bases between them. The CDR3 DNA follows: TGCGCCAGCAGCTTGGCCGGGGAAAACTATGGCTACACCTTC. Translating gives CASSLAGENYGYTF.

The V call is TRBV29-1, the J call TRBJ1-2; D gene unclear. Germline CDR1 and CDR2: SQVTM and ANQGSEA. The CDR3 totals 14 residues. Trimming shortened V by 0 bases and J by 13 bases, and 21 bases separated the two germline ends. CDR3 coding DNA: TGCAGCGTTGAAGATCGACACGGTCCCACGGCTATCACCTTC. The encoded protein is CSVEDRHGPTAITF.

V usage is TRBV3-1 (or the pseudogene TRBV3-2) and J usage is TRBJ1-6; the D gene is possibly TRBD1 (6 bases). CDR1 and CDR2 from the germline V gene are LGHDT and YNNKEL (reference sequence). Trimming cost V 4 bases and J 7 bases, with 14 bases left between them. The CDR3 has 15 amino acids. Written as DNA, the CDR3 is TGTGCCAGCAGCCGAGGAAGTGACAGGAATTCACCCCTCCACTTT. This encodes CASSRGSDRNSPLHF.

This clone was detected a few times. This chain links TRBV10-2 with TRBJ2-5; maybe TRBD2 (6 bases). V dropped 3 bases and J dropped 3 bases, with 8 bases sitting between them. CDR3 length: 13 residues. Germline-derived CDR1 and CDR2 are WSHSY and SAAADI. The CDR3 loop is CASSDGLKETQYF. The CDR3 DNA follows: TGCGCCAGCAGTGACGGACTAAAAGAGACCCAGTACTTC.

The chain carries TRBV12-5 and TRBJ2-1; no clear D gene. The CDR3 runs 13 residues. With 4 bases removed from V and 5 bases from J, the gap between germline ends came to 9 bases. Germline assignment: CDR1 LGHNT and CDR2 FRNRAP. The CDR3 loop reads CASGSPRDNEQFF. For the CDR3, the DNA is TGTGCTAGTGGTTCCCCCCGGGACAATGAGCAGTTCTTC.

This clone came up a few times. The chain links TRBV5-5 to TRBJ2-7; 9 positions match TRBD2. CDR1 and CDR2 from the germline V gene are SGHKS and YYEKEE (reference sequence). This CDR3 is built from 15 residues. With 4 bases clipped from V and 3 bases from J, the junction kept 8 bases outside the gene matches. The CDR3 loop is CASSIAGTSIYEQYF. In DNA form, the CDR3 reads TGTGCCAGCAGCATAGCCGGGACTAGCATCTACGAGCAGTACTTC.

The chain carries TRBV9 and TRBJ1-1, with a possible D match to TRBD1 (6 bases). The germline V gene encodes CDR1 SGDLS and CDR2 YYNGEE. The CDR3 is 14 amino acids. V lost 5 bases to trimming and J lost 0 bases, with 11 bases between them. The CDR3 bases are TGTGCCAGCAGGCAAGAGGGGGTGAACACTGAAGCTTTCTTT. Residues: CASRQEGVNTEAFF.

The rearrangement joins TRBV6-5 to TRBJ2-1; D possibly corresponds to TRBD1 (5 bases). The germline V gene encodes CDR1 MNHEY and CDR2 SVGAGI. The CDR3 is made up of 11 amino acids. V was pared by 11 bases and J by 8 bases, with 13 bases between. The chain's CDR3 is CASILGHEQFF. The CDR3 DNA reads TGTGCCTCTATCCTGGGGCATGAGCAGTTCTTC.

The chain employs TRBV20-1 and TRBJ1-2, with D maybe TRBD1 (6 bases). Per the germline V gene, CDR1 is DFQATT and CDR2 is SNEGSKA (reference sequence). V was trimmed by 6 bases and J by 2 bases, leaving 7 bases between them. This CDR3 has 11 amino acids. The CDR3 DNA reads TGCAGTGCAACAGGGAACTATGGCTACACCTTC. It encodes CSATGNYGYTF.

The rearrangement links TRBV10-3 to TRBJ1-2; 11 bases map to TRBD1. This CDR3 contains 15 residues. CDR1 and CDR2 (germline): ENHRY, SYGVKD. Unmatched junction bases numbered 8, after V lost 6 bases and J lost 5 bases. Here the CDR3 reads CAIRGTGGPFYGYTF. CDR3 nucleotides: TGTGCCATCAGGGGGACAGGGGGTCCGTTTTATGGCTACACCTTC.

The DNA for the CDR3 is TGTGCCAGCAGTTACGGTCCTACAGGGAACACTGAAGCTTTCTTT. Amino acid sequence: CASSYGPTGNTEAFF. The chain is built from TRBV6-5 and TRBJ1-1; weak D call: TRBD1 (5 bases). CDR1 and CDR2 (germline): MNHEY, SVGAGI. Trimming removed 2 bases at V and 1 base at J, with 11 bases between. The CDR3 length is 15 residues.

This chain links TRBV6-5 with TRBJ1-1, with a possible D match to TRBD1 (6 bases). Germline values: CDR1 MNHEY, CDR2 SVGAGI. The CDR3 covers 11 residues. V was trimmed by 8 bases and J by 6 bases, leaving 10 bases between them. The CDR3 DNA sequence: TGTGCCAGCGTTTACAGGGCTGAAGCTTTCTTT. Its translation is CASVYRAEAFF.

The V gene is TRBV6-5, the J gene TRBJ1-2; D possibly corresponds to TRBD1 (5 bases). V dropped 4 bases and J dropped 1 base, with 10 bases sitting between them. CDR1 and CDR2 (germline): MNHEY, SVGAGI. This CDR3 has 14 residues. The CDR3 protein is CASSSGGGNYGYTF. The CDR3 coding sequence is TGTGCCAGCAGTTCTGGGGGGGGTAACTATGGCTACACCTTC.